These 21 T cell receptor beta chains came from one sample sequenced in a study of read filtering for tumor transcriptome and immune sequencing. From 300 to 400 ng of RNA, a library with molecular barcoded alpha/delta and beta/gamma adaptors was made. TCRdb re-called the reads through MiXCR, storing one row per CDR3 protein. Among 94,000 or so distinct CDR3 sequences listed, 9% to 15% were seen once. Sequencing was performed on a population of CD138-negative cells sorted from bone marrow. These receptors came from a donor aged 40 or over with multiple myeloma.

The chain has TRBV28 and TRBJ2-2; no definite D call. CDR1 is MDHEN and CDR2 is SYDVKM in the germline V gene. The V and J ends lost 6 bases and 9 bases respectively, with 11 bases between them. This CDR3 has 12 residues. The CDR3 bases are TGTGCCAGCAGCCCGCTAGTCCGGGAGCTGTTTTTT. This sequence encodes CASSPLVRELFF.

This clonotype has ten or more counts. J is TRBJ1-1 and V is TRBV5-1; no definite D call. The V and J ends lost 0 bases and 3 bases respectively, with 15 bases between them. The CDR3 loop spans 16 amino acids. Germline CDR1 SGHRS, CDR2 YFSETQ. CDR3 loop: CASSLVGPSAHTEAFF. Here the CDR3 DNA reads TGCGCCAGCAGCTTGGTTGGCCCATCAGCTCACACTGAAGCTTTCTTT. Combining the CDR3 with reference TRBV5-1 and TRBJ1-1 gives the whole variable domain KAGVTQTPRYLIKTRGQQVTLSCSPISGHRSVSWYQQTPGQGLQFLFEYFSETQRNKGNFPGRFSGRQFSNSRSEMNVSTLELGDSALYLCASSLVGPSAHTEAFFGQGTRLTVV.

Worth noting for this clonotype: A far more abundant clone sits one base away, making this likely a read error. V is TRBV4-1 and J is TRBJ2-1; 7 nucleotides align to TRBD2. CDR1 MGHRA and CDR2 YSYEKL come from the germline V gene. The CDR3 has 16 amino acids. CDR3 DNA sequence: TGTGCCAGCAGCCAAGAAGGGCGGGAGATGTACAATGAGCAGTTCTTC. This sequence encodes CASSQEGREMYNEQFF.

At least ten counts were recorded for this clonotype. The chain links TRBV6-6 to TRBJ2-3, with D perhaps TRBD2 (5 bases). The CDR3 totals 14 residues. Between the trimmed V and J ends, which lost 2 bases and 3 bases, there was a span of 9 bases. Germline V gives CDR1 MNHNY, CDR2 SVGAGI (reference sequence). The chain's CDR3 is CASSYQDWTDTQYF. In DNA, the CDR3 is TGTGCCAGCAGTTACCAGGACTGGACAGATACGCAGTATTTT.

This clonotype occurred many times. The chain's CDR3 is CASSSGRSTDTQYF. The CDR3, as DNA: TGTGCCAGCAGCTCCGGGAGGTCCACAGATACGCAGTATTTT. The rearrangement links TRBV7-2 to TRBJ2-3; 7 nucleotides agree with TRBD2. Germline CDR1 reads SGHTA; CDR2 reads FQGNSA. This CDR3 is 14 amino acids long. The J segment lost 2 bases and the V segment lost 4 bases, leaving 3 bases of the junction unmatched.

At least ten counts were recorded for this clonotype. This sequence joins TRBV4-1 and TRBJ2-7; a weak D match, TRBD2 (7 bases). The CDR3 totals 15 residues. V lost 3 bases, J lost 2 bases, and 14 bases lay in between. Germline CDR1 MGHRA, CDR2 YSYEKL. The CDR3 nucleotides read TGCGCCAGCAGCCAGACAGGCGGGGGTACCTACGAGCAGTACTTC. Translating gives CASSQTGGGTYEQYF.

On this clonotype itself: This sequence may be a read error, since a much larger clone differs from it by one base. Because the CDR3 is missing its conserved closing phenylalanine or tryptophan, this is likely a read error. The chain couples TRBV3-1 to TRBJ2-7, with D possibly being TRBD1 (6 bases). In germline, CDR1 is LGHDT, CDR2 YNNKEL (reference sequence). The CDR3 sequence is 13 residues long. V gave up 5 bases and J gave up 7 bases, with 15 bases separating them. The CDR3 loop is CASSTGKFGEQYL. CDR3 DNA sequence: TGTGCCAGCAGCACAGGGAAATTTGGAGAGCAGTACCTC.

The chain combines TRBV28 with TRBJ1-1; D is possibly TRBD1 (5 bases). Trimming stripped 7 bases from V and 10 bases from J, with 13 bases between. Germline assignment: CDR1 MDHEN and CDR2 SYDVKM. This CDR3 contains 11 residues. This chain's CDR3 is CASNRQSGAFF. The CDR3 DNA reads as TGTGCCAGCAATAGACAGTCTGGAGCTTTCTTT.

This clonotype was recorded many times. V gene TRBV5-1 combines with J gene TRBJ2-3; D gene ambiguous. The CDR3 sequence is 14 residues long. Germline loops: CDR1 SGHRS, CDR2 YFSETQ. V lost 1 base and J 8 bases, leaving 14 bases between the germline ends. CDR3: CASSLSAGEGTQYF. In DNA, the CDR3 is TGCGCCAGCAGCTTGAGCGCCGGAGAAGGTACGCAGTATTTT. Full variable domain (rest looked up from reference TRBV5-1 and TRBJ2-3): KAGVTQTPRYLIKTRGQQVTLSCSPISGHRSVSWYQQTPGQGLQFLFEYFSETQRNKGNFPGRFSGRQFSNSRSEMNVSTLELGDSALYLCASSLSAGEGTQYFGPGTRLTVL.

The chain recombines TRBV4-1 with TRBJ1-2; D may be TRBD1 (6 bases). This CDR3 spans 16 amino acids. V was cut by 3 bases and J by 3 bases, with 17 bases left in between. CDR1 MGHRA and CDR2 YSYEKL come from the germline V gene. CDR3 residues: CASSHPQGIAYYGYTF. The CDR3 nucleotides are TGCGCCAGCAGCCACCCCCAGGGGATAGCTTACTATGGCTACACCTTC.

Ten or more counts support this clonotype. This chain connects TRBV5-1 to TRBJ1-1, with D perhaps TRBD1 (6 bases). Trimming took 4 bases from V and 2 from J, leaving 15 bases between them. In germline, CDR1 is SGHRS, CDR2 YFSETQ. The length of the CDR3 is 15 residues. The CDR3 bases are TGCGCCAGCAGCGCAGGACAGAGCCTAAACACTGAAGCTTTCTTT. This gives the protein CASSAGQSLNTEAFF.

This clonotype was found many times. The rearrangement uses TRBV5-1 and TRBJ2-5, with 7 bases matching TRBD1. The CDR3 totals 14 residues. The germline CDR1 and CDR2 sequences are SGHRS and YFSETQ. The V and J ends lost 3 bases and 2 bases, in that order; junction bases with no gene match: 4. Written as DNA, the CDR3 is TGCGCCAGCAGCTATAGGACAGGACAAGAGACCCAGTACTTC. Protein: CASSYRTGQETQYF.

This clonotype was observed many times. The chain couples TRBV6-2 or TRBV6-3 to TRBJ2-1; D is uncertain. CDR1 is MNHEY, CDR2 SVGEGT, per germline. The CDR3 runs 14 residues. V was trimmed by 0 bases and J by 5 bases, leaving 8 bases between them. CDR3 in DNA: TGTGCCAGCAGTTACTCGAGGCCGGACAATGAGCAGTTCTTC. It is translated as CASSYSRPDNEQFF.

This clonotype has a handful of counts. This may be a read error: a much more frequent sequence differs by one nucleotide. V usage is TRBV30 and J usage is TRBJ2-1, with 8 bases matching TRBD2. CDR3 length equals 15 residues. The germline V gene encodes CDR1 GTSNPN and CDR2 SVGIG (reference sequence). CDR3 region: CAWKPSGCSYNVQFF. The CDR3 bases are TGTGCCTGGAAGCCTAGCGGGTGCTCCTACAATGTGCAGTTCTTC.

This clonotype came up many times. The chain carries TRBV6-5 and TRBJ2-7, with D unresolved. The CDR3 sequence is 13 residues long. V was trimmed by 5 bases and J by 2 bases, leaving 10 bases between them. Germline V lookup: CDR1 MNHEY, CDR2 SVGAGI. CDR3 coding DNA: TGTGCCAGCAGTACGCCGTCCACCTACGAGCAGTACTTC. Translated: CASSTPSTYEQYF.

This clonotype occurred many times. The CDR3 protein is CASSPGLAGRTQYF. DNA of the CDR3: TGTGCCAGCAGTCCGGGACTAGCGGGAAGGACCCAGTACTTC. This chain joins TRBV28 and TRBJ2-5; 13 nucleotides agree with TRBD2. J was trimmed by 7 bases and V by 5 bases; bases with no gene match: 4. The CDR3 runs to 14 residues. The germline V gene encodes CDR1 MDHEN and CDR2 SYDVKM. Full variable domain (remainder filled in from reference TRBV28 and TRBJ2-5): DVKVTQSSRYLVKRTGEKVFLECVQDMDHENMFWYRQDPGLGLRLIYFSYDVKMKEKGDIPEGYSVSREKKERFSLILESASTNQTSMYLCASSPGLAGRTQYFGPGTRLLVL.

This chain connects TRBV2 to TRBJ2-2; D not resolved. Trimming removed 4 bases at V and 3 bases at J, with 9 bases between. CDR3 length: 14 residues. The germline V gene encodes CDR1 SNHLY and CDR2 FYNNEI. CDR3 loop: CASSGNSYTGELFF. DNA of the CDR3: TGTGCCAGCAGTGGTAACAGCTACACCGGGGAGCTGTTTTTT.

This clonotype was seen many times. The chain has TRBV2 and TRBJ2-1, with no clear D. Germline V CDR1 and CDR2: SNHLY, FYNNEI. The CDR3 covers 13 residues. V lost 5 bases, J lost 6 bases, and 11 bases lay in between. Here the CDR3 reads CASSKESANEQFF. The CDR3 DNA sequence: TGTGCCAGCAGTAAGGAGTCGGCCAATGAGCAGTTCTTC.

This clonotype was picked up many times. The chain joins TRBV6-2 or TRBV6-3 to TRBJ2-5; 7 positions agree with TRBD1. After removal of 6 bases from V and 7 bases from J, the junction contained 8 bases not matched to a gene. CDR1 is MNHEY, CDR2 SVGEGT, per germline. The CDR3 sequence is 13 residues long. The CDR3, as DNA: TGTGCCAGCAGCCCCCGGACAGGATGGACCCAGTACTTC. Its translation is CASSPRTGWTQYF.

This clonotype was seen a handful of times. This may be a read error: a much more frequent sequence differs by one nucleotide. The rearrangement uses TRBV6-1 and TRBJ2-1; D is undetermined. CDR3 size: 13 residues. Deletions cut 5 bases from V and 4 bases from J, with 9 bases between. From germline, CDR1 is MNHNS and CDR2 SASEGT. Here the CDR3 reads CASSYPSYNEQFF. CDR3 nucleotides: TGTGCCAGCAGTTACCCGAGTTACAATGAGCAGTTCTTC.

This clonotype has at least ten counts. Here the CDR3 reads CASSLASASSYNEQFF. The CDR3, as DNA: TGCGCCAGCAGCTTGGCTAGTGCTAGCTCCTACAATGAGCAGTTCTTC. The chain has TRBV5-1 and TRBJ2-1; D gene ambiguous. Trimming pared 0 bases from V and 0 bases from J, leaving 10 bases between. This CDR3 contains 16 residues. Germline V gene sequence: CDR1 SGHRS, CDR2 YFSETQ.